This T cell receptor (beta chain) derives from a study of T-cell reconstitution after alpha-beta-depleted transplantation in children. The library targeted TCRbeta and was prepared with unique molecular identifiers. TCRdb independently ran MiXCR on the PCR reads; one entry per CDR3 protein. The sample consists of approximately 590,000 distinct CDR3 sequences, 10% to 13% of them appearing once. This clonotype has ten or more counts. This CDR3 has 11 amino acids. Trimming shortened V by 3 bases and J by 8 bases, and 7 bases separated the two germline ends. Germline values: CDR1 MDHEN, CDR2 SYDVKM. The chain links TRBV28 to TRBJ1-1; D not resolved. This specimen was PBMCs from the stem cell graft donor, taken from the stem cell graft. The receptor was isolated from a human donor who donated a stem cell graft to a child with acute myeloid leukemia. This CDR3 is CASSFSREAFF. CDR3 coding DNA: TGTGCCAGCAGTTTTTCAAGGGAAGCTTTCTTT.